Following are 3 T cell receptor beta chains from one sample sequenced in a study of human T cells and chemical hapten exposure. The time point was: healthy volunteer bleed at 2 weeks. The starting material, unfractionated whole blood, was used for total RNA extraction. Via MiXCR, TCRdb re-called the RACE reads, giving one row per CDR3 protein. This table holds 130,000 or so distinct CDR3 sequences, approximately 10% found once. The sequencing input was whole blood. The receptors come from a male donor in good health. Some clones in this sample may be carry-over from other donors' samples.

The chain carries TRBV10-3 and TRBJ1-1; D gene uncertain. The CDR3 sequence is 14 residues long. V was pared by 10 bases and J by 3 bases, with 18 bases between. CDR1 is ENHRY and CDR2 is SYGVKD in the germline V gene. The CDR3 region is CATRGGSRDTEAFF. The CDR3 DNA follows: TGTGCCACCCGAGGTGGTAGCCGGGACACTGAAGCTTTCTTT.

The CDR3 is CASSLNGDRSTDTQYF. CDR3 DNA: TGTGCCAGCAGCTTGAATGGGGACAGATCCACAGATACGCAGTATTTT. This chain links TRBV11-1 with TRBJ2-3; 7 bases are a match to TRBD1. J lost 2 bases, V lost 3 bases, and 8 bases had no gene match. In germline, CDR1 is SGHAT, CDR2 FQDESV (reference sequence). The CDR3 spans 16 residues.

A few counts support this clonotype. The chain employs TRBV4-2 and TRBJ2-2; D tentatively fits TRBD1 or TRBD2 (5 bases each). The V and J ends lost 4 bases and 0 bases respectively, with 21 bases between them. The CDR3 length is 19 residues. Germline V lookup: CDR1 LGHNA, CDR2 YNFKEQ. The CDR3 sequence is CASSPQKSSGTANTGELFF. CDR3 nucleotide sequence: TGTGCCAGCAGCCCTCAAAAATCATCCGGGACGGCGAACACCGGGGAGCTGTTTTTT.